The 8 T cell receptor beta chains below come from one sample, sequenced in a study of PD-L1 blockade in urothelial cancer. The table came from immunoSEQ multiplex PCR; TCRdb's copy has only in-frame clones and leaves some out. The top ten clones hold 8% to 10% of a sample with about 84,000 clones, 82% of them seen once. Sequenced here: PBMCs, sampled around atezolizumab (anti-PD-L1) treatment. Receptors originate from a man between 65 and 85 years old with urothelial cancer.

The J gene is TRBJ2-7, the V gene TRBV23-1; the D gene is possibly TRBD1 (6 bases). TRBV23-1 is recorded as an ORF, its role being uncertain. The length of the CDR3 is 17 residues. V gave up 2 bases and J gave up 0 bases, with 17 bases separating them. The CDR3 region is CASSQISPGHISYEQYF. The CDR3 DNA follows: TGCGCCAGCAGTCAAATTTCTCCGGGACACATCTCCTACGAGCAGTACTTC.

The chain's CDR3 is CASSFRDGGNYGYTF. The CDR3 DNA reads TGTGCCAGCAGCTTCCGGGACGGGGGTAACTATGGCTACACCTTC. The rearrangement joins TRBV13 to TRBJ1-2, with D tentatively TRBD1 (5 bases). Germline loops: CDR1 PRHDT, CDR2 FYEKMQ (reference sequence). There are 15 residues in the CDR3. V lost 3 bases and J lost 1, with 12 bases in between.

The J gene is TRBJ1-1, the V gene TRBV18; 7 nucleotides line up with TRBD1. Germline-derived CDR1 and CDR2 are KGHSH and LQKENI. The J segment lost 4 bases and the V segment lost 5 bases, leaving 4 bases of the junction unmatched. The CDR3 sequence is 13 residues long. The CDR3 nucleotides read TGTGCCAGCTCAGAAGGGGGCACCACTGAAGCTTTCTTT. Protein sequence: CASSEGGTTEAFF. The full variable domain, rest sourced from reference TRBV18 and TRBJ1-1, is NAGVMQNPRHLVRRRGQEARLRCSPMKGHSHVYWYRQLPEEGLKFMVYLQKENIIDESGMPKERFSAEFPKEGPSILRIQQVVRGDSAAYFCASSEGGTTEAFFGQGTRLTVV.

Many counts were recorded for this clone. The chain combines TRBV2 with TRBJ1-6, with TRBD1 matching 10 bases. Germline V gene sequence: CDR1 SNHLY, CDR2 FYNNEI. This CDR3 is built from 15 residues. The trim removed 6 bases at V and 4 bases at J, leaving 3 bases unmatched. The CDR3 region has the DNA TGTGCCAGCAGAACGGGACAGGGGTATAATTCACCCCTCCACTTT. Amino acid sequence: CASRTGQGYNSPLHF.

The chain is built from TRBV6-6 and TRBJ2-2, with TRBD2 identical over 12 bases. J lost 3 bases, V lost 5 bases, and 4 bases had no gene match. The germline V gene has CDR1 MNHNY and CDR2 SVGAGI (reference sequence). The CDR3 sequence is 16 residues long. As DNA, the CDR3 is TGTGCCAGCAGTCAGACTAGCGGGGGTTACACCGGGGAGCTGTTTTTT. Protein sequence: CASSQTSGGYTGELFF.

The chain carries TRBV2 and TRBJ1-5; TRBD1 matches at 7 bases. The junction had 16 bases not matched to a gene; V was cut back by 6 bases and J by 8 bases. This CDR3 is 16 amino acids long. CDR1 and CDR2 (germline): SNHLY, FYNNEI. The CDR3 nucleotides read TGTGCCAGCAGCGACGAGGCGACAGGGCCCCGGGAGCCCCAGCATTTT. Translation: CASSDEATGPREPQHF.

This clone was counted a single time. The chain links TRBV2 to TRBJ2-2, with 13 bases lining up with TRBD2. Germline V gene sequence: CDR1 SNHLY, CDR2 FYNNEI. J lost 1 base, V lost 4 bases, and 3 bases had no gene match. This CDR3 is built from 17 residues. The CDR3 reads CASSGTSGGLNTGELFF. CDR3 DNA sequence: TGTGCCAGCAGTGGGACTAGCGGGGGCCTGAACACCGGGGAGCTGTTTTTT.

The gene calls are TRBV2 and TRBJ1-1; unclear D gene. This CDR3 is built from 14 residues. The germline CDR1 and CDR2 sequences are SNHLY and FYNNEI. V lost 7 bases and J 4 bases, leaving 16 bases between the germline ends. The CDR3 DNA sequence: TGTGCCAGCAACCCATCGGGTGTTAGCACTGAAGCTTTCTTT. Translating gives CASNPSGVSTEAFF.